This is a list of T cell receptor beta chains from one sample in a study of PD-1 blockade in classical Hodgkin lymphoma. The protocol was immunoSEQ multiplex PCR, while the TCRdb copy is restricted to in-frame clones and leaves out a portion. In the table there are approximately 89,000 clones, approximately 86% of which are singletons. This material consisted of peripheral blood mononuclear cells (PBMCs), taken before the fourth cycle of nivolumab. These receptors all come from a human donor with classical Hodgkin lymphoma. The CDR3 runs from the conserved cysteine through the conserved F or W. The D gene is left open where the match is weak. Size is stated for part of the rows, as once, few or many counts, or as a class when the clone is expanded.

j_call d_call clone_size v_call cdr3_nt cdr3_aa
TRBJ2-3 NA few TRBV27 TGTGCCAGCAGTTTATCGATTCCGGGGGCAGATACGCAGTATTTT CASSLSIPGADTQYF
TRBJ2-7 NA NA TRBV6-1 TGTGCCAGCAGTTCCGGGACGCAAACCTACGAGCAGTACTTC CASSSGTQTYEQYF
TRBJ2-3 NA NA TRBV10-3 TGTGCCATCACTCCGGGGCCCTTGGGCTCTAGCACAGATACGCAGTATTTT CAITPGPLGSSTDTQYF
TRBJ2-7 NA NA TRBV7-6 TGTGCCAGCAGCTTAGCCGAGGGCTACGAGCAGTACTTC CASSLAEGYEQYF
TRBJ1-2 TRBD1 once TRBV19 TGTGCCAGTAGTATACTACAGGGGGCTGGCTATGGCTACACCTTC CASSILQGAGYGYTF
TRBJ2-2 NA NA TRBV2 TGTGCCAGCAGGGTGACTACCTCGAACACCGGGGAGCTGTTTTTT CASRVTTSNTGELFF
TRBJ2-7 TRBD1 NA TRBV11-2 TGTGCCAGCAGCCAAGGGACAGGGTTATTCTACGAGCAGTACTTC CASSQGTGLFYEQYF
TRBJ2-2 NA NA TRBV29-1 TGCAGCGTTGTGGGACGGCGCACCGGGGAGCTGTTTTTT CSVVGRRTGELFF
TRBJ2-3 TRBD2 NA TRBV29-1 TGCAGCGTTGGGGGGGTTGCGGGAGGGACCGATACGCAGTATTTT CSVGGVAGGTDTQYF
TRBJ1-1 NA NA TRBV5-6 TGTGCCAGCAGCTTGCCAGGGGTTCGCACTGAAGCTTTCTTT CASSLPGVRTEAFF
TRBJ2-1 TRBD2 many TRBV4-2 TGTGCCAGCAGCCAAGGGGCACTAGCGGGAGCTAACAATGAGCAGTTCTTC CASSQGALAGANNEQFF
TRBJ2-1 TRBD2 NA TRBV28 TGTGCCAGCAGGCACAGGGGACAGAAACTAGCGGGAAAAAACAATGAGCAGTTCTTC CASRHRGQKLAGKNNEQFF
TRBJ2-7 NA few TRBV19 TGTGCCAGTAGTACCACGGGGACCTACGAGCAGTACTTC CASSTTGTYEQYF
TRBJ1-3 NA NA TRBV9 TGTGCCAGCAGCGTAGCGATGGCTGGAAACACCATATATTTT CASSVAMAGNTIYF
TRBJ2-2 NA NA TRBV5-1 TGCGCCAGCAGCTTGTCACAGGGGAACACCGGGGAGCTGTTTTTT CASSLSQGNTGELFF
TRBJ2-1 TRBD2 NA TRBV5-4 TGTGCCACCTCGACTAGCGGTAACAATGAGCAGTTCTTC CATSTSGNNEQFF
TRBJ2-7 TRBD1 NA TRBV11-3 TGTGCCAGCAGCTTAGGAGGGGGCCCGTACTACGAGCAGTACTTC CASSLGGGPYYEQYF
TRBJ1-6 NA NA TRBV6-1 TGTGCCAGCAGTGAAGGGAACAGTTCACCCCTCCACTTT CASSEGNSSPLHF
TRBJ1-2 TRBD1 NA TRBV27 TGTGCCAGCAGTTTACAAGGACAGGGAAGACTGGGCTACACCTTC CASSLQGQGRLGYTF
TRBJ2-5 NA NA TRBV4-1 TGCGCCAGCAGCCAAGATGGGCAATGGGGAGAGACCCAGTACTTC CASSQDGQWGETQYF